These 8 T cell receptor beta chains came from one sample sequenced in a study of Graves' ophthalmopathy and Graves' hyperthyroidism. The authors amplified TCR beta CDR3 regions, and they did so from RNA transcripts for repertoire sequencing. HTBI primers were employed in first-round RT-PCR, then a second-round multiplex PCR followed. TCRdb itself ran the multiplex PCR reads through MiXCR, one entry per CDR3 protein. The sample comprises 400,000 to 500,000 distinct CDR3 sequences, around a fifth of which are singletons, and around 3.1% rests with the top ten. The sample comprised peripheral blood. The source is a woman between 18 and 29 years old with stable Graves' hyperthyroidism.

Ten or more counts support this clonotype. This chain connects TRBV28 to TRBJ1-1, with unresolved D. CDR1 and CDR2 from the germline V gene are MDHEN and SYDVKM. V was trimmed by 3 bases and J by 6 bases, leaving 14 bases between them. The CDR3 runs 14 residues. The CDR3 is CASSFILSGPEAFF. The DNA of the CDR3 is TGTGCCAGCAGTTTTATCTTGTCTGGGCCTGAAGCTTTCTTT.

This sequence joins TRBV28 and TRBJ1-5; tentative D call: TRBD1 (5 bases). V gave up 6 bases and J gave up 6 bases, with 18 bases separating them. The CDR3 runs to 15 residues. Germline CDR1 reads MDHEN; CDR2 reads SYDVKM. The CDR3 coding sequence is TGTGCCAGCAGCCGGGGGACCACGAGGACTCAGCCCCAGCATTTT. Encoded protein: CASSRGTTRTQPQHF.

This clonotype was seen ten or more times. The chain employs TRBV15 and TRBJ2-2, with 12 bases matching TRBD2. The length of the CDR3 is 22 residues. Germline CDR1 LNHNV, CDR2 YYDKDF (reference sequence). V gave up 4 bases and J gave up 0 bases; unmatched junction bases: 18. The CDR3 spells CATSILPYGTSGPRANTGELFF. The CDR3 DNA reads TGTGCCACCAGCATATTACCATATGGGACTAGCGGGCCGCGGGCGAACACCGGGGAGCTGTTTTTT.

This clonotype was seen ten or more times. The rearrangement uses TRBV19 and TRBJ2-7; a possible D gene is TRBD1 (6 bases). Germline V gene lookup returns CDR1 LNHDA and CDR2 SQIVND (reference sequence). V lost 2 bases and J lost 1, with 12 bases in between. The CDR3 contains 15 residues. For the CDR3, the DNA is TGTGCCAGTAGTATACTCGGCAGGGGTTCCTACGAGCAGTACTTC. Amino acid sequence: CASSILGRGSYEQYF.

This clonotype was detected ten times or more. The rearrangement uses TRBV20-1 and TRBJ1-2; D is unclear. In germline, CDR1 is DFQATT, CDR2 SNEGSKA (reference sequence). The V gene lost 7 bases and the J gene lost 4 bases, with 13 bases spanning the gap. The CDR3 runs to 12 residues. This chain's CDR3 is CSVLDFSYGYTF. Written as DNA, the CDR3 is TGCAGTGTCCTAGACTTCAGCTATGGCTACACCTTC.

This clonotype was recorded at least ten times. This may arise from a read error, as a much more abundant clone is one base away. The gene calls are TRBV12-3 or TRBV12-4 and TRBJ2-5, with D unresolved. This CDR3 has 12 amino acids. This CDR3 reads CASSLHQETKYF. CDR3 in DNA: TGTGCCAGCAGTTTACACCAAGAGACCAAGTACTTC.

This clonotype was seen repeatedly, ten times or more. This sequence joins TRBV10-3 and TRBJ2-2; 7 bases align to TRBD2. The germline V gene has CDR1 ENHRY and CDR2 SYGVKD. The CDR3 has 15 residues. V was clipped by 4 bases and J by 0 bases; unmatched bases: 2. CDR3 bases: TGTGCCATCAGTGGGCTAGCGGCGAACACCGGGGAGCTGTTTTTT. Translating gives CAISGLAANTGELFF.

The chain has TRBV20-1 and TRBJ1-5; no clear D gene. The CDR3 extends over 12 amino acids. Germline-derived CDR1 and CDR2 are DFQATT and SNEGSKA (reference sequence). The V and J ends lost 5 bases and 4 bases respectively, with 9 bases between them. CDR3 protein: CSAPRVNQPQHF. CDR3 nucleotides: TGCAGTGCTCCTAGGGTGAATCAGCCCCAGCATTTT.